These T cell receptor beta chains were read from a single sample in a study of blood T cell repertoires in COVID-19. The repertoire was sequenced with immunoSEQ multiplex PCR; TCRdb's copy has only in-frame clones and lacks some. The data show about 520,000 clones, with 70% to 90% seen just once and approximately 3.4% held by the top ten. Source material: peripheral blood. The receptors originated from a human donor in a cohort sampled during active COVID-19. The CDR3 runs from the conserved cysteine through the conserved F or W. D genes are given only for firm matches. The listing skips clone size in some rows; elsewhere it reads once, few, many or a size class.

>TRBJ2-2|TRBV29-1|.|.
CSVHKGQGRHTGELFF
TGCAGCGTCCACAAGGGGCAGGGGCGTCACACCGGGGAGCTGTTTTTT
>TRBJ2-1|TRBV4-2|.|once
CASSQDWESSYNEQFF
TGTGCCAGCAGCCAAGATTGGGAGAGCTCCTACAATGAGCAGTTCTTC
>TRBJ1-2|TRBV29-1|.|.
CSVGTGKGYTF
TGCAGCGTTGGCACAGGGAAAGGCTACACCTTC
>TRBJ1-2|TRBV6-6|.|.
CASHTQRGYTF
TGTGCCAGCCATACCCAGCGGGGCTACACCTTC
>TRBJ1-2|TRBV25-1|.|.
CASSESGAGVPYGYTF
TGTGCCAGCAGTGAATCCGGGGCAGGGGTCCCCTATGGCTACACCTTC
>TRBJ2-7|TRBV3-1/TRBV3-2|.|.
CASSQDPRGAYEQYF
TGTGCCAGCAGCCAAGACCCACGCGGGGCTTACGAGCAGTACTTC
>TRBJ1-6|TRBV5-5|.|.
CASSLDPVNSPLHF
TGTGCCAGCAGCTTGGACCCGGTTAATTCACCCCTCCACTTT
>TRBJ2-3|TRBV14|TRBD2|.
CASSQAGGDTQYF
TGTGCCAGCAGCCAAGCGGGGGGAGATACGCAGTATTTT
>TRBJ2-5|TRBV19|TRBD2|.
CASSILAGGRETQYF
TGTGCCAGTAGTATTCTAGCGGGAGGTCGAGAGACCCAGTACTTC
>TRBJ1-4|TRBV4-1|TRBD1|.
CASSPTRDRAEKLFF
TGCGCCAGCAGCCCAACCAGGGACAGGGCGGAAAAACTGTTTTTT
>TRBJ1-3|TRBV20-1|TRBD1|.
CSGTDRKGIYF
TGCAGTGGAACGGACAGGAAAGGCATATATTTT
>TRBJ2-7|TRBV6-2/TRBV6-3|TRBD1|.
CASSKVGTVGLEQYF
TGTGCCAGCAGTAAGGTAGGGACAGTAGGTCTCGAGCAGTACTTC
>TRBJ2-2|TRBV7-8|.|.
CASSLVEAYTGELFF
TGTGCCAGCAGCTTAGTCGAAGCGTACACCGGGGAGCTGTTTTTT
>TRBJ1-3|TRBV5-5|TRBD1|.
CASSLVARDSSGNTIYF
TGTGCCAGCAGCTTGGTAGCCCGGGACAGCTCTGGAAACACCATATATTTT
>TRBJ2-3|TRBV30|.|few
CACSLELTDTQYF
TGTGCCTGTTCCTTAGAGCTTACAGATACGCAGTATTTT
>TRBJ1-1|TRBV3-1/TRBV3-2|TRBD1|.
CASSRQGRGTEAFF
TGTGCCAGCAGCCGACAGGGTAGGGGCACTGAAGCTTTCTTT
>TRBJ1-5|TRBV19|TRBD1|.
CAISDRADQPQHF
TGTGCCATCTCGGACAGGGCGGATCAGCCCCAGCATTTT
>TRBJ2-5|TRBV12-3/TRBV12-4|.|.
CASSSGLEETQYF
TGTGCCAGCAGCTCGGGACTGGAAGAGACCCAGTACTTC
>TRBJ1-2|TRBV2|.|.
CASQVVGNYGYTF
TGTGCCAGTCAAGTGGTGGGCAACTATGGCTACACCTTC
>TRBJ2-1|TRBV29-1|.|.
CSNTAPSGHNEQFF
TGCAGCAATACAGCCCCGAGCGGCCACAATGAGCAGTTCTTC
>TRBJ2-7|TRBV3-1/TRBV3-2|.|.
CASSQGGAYEQYF
TGTGCCAGCAGCCAAGGAGGTGCCTACGAGCAGTACTTC
>TRBJ2-1|TRBV7-9|TRBD2|.
CASSGGVAGASEQFF
TGTGCCAGCAGCGGGGGGGTAGCGGGAGCTTCCGAGCAGTTCTTC
>TRBJ1-6|TRBV30|.|few
CAWSAQGASPLHF
TGTGCCTGGAGTGCGCAGGGTGCTTCACCCCTCCACTTT
>TRBJ2-3|TRBV18|TRBD2|.
CASSPRLAGLTDTQYF
TGTGCCAGCTCACCTCGACTAGCGGGGCTCACAGATACGCAGTATTTT
>TRBJ1-3|TRBV29-1|.|.
CSVEGGGIGNTIYF
TGCAGCGTTGAAGGAGGAGGGATCGGAAACACCATATATTTT
>TRBJ1-2|TRBV14|TRBD1|.
CASSQQTRGQGDGYTF
TGTGCCAGCAGCCAACAGACGAGAGGACAGGGTGATGGCTACACCTTC
>TRBJ1-1|TRBV9|.|.
CASSAEGGRGAEAFF
TGTGCCAGCAGCGCGGAGGGGGGGCGCGGCGCTGAAGCTTTCTTT
>TRBJ1-2|TRBV30|TRBD1|.
CAWSVTNRGPDGYTF
TGTGCCTGGAGTGTGACAAACAGGGGGCCGGATGGCTACACCTTC
>TRBJ1-2|TRBV11-2|.|.
CASSLDRDGYTF
TGTGCCAGCAGCTTAGACAGGGATGGCTACACCTTC
>TRBJ2-5|TRBV10-1|TRBD1|.
CASSRDRQETQYF
TGCGCCAGCAGCAGGGACAGACAAGAGACCCAGTACTTC